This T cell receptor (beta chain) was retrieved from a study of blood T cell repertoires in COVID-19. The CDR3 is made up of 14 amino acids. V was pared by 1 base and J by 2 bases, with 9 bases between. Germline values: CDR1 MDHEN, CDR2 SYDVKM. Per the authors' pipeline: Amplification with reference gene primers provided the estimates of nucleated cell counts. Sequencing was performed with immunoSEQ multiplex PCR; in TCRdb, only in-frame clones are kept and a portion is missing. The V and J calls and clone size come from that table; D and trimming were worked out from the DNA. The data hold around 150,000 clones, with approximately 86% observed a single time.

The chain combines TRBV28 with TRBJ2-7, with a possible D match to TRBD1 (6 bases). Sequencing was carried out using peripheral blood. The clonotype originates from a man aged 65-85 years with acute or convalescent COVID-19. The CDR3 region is CASSLLRDTYEQYF. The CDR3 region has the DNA TGTGCCAGCAGTTTATTACGGGACACCTACGAGCAGTACTTC.